These 24 T cell receptor beta chains were sequenced from one sample in a study of shared clonotypes between healthy human individuals. The method was immunoSEQ multiplex PCR; TCRdb's version includes in-frame clones alone and lacks a portion of them. The sample records 650,000 to 750,000 clones, roughly 78% being singletons. Source material: memory CD4+ T cells sorted from blood. Subset: CD45RA-negative fraction. The origin of the receptors is a woman aged 25 to 39 in good health.

On this clone: This sample includes further DNA sequences coding for the same CDR3. The chain joins TRBV5-1 to TRBJ1-3; 7 bases are shared with TRBD1. The CDR3 totals 14 residues. Germline V lookup: CDR1 SGHRS, CDR2 YFSETQ. V was pared by 4 bases and J by 2 bases, with 3 bases of the junction left unmatched. The CDR3 spells CASSLGTAGNTIYF. The CDR3 coding sequence is TGCGCCAGCAGCCTCGGGACAGCTGGAAACACCATATATTTT.

This sequence joins TRBV5-1 and TRBJ1-1; a weak D match, TRBD1 (5 bases). Per germline, CDR1 SGHRS and CDR2 YFSETQ. CDR3 length equals 15 residues. V gave up 0 bases and J gave up 3 bases, with 12 bases separating them. Written as DNA, the CDR3 is TGCGCCAGCAGCTTGGGTGGGGGTTTGTACACTGAAGCTTTCTTT. Its protein is CASSLGGGLYTEAFF.

This CDR3 is CASSGTYYGYTF. CDR3 sequence (DNA): TGTGCCAGCAGTGGGACTTACTATGGCTACACCTTC. This chain uses TRBV6-1 with TRBJ1-2; D is unresolved. Germline V lookup: CDR1 MNHNS, CDR2 SASEGT. The ends were cut back, 4 bases at V and 3 bases at J, with 6 bases in the middle. CDR3 size: 12 residues.

The gene calls are TRBV19 and TRBJ2-1; TRBD2 aligns across 7 bases. Trimming took 9 bases from V and 0 from J; bases not matched to a gene: 8. The CDR3 runs 15 residues. CDR1 LNHDA and CDR2 SQIVND come from the germline V gene (reference sequence). The CDR3 DNA reads TGTGCCAGCGTGGACGGGAGGTCCTCCTACAATGAGCAGTTCTTC. This gives the protein CASVDGRSSYNEQFF.

Note on this clone: This could be a read error, since a much larger clone is one nucleotide away. The chain uses TRBV7-9 and TRBJ2-5; D remains unclear. The germline CDR1 and CDR2 sequences are SEHNR and FQNEAQ (reference sequence). Deletions cut 8 bases from V and 2 bases from J, with 3 bases between. The CDR3 consists of 10 residues. The CDR3 coding sequence is TGTGCCAGCGGACAAGAGACCCAGTACTTC. This codes for CASGQETQYF.

This clone was found a few times. This chain links TRBV4-1 with TRBJ2-1, with 8 positions matching TRBD1. CDR3 length: 18 residues. V shed 2 bases, J shed 0 bases, and the junction held 9 bases outside the gene matches. CDR1 is MGHRA, CDR2 YSYEKL, per germline. Written as DNA, the CDR3 is TGCGCCAGCAGCCAAACCTCGACAGGGGCAGGCTCCTACAATGAGCAGTTCTTC. Encoded protein: CASSQTSTGAGSYNEQFF.

The chain employs TRBV30 and TRBJ2-3; tentatively, D is TRBD2 (5 bases). Trimming left V 1 base short and J 5 bases short, with 10 bases between. The CDR3 is 13 amino acids. Germline-derived CDR1 and CDR2 are GTSNPN and SVGIG (reference sequence). The CDR3 here is CAWSASFRDTQYF. The CDR3 DNA follows: TGTGCCTGGAGTGCTAGCTTCCGAGATACGCAGTATTTT.

The CDR3 coding sequence is TGCGCCAGCAGTGCTGTAATCGACACTGAAGCTTTCTTT. Amino acid sequence: CASSAVIDTEAFF. This chain uses TRBV10-1 with TRBJ1-1; D not certain. CDR1 and CDR2 from the germline V gene are WNHNN and SYGVQD (reference sequence). This CDR3 region has 13 residues. Trimming removed 4 bases at V and 3 bases at J, with 9 bases between.

The chain uses TRBV28 and TRBJ2-1; 7 nucleotides line up with TRBD1. With 1 base clipped from V and 3 bases from J, the junction kept 9 bases outside the gene matches. The CDR3 covers 17 residues. CDR1 is MDHEN, CDR2 SYDVKM, per germline. DNA of the CDR3: TGTGCCAGCAGTTTATCGATAAGACAGGGAAGCTACAATGAGCAGTTCTTC. This gives the protein CASSLSIRQGSYNEQFF.

In this sample, this clone turned up once. This chain links TRBV7-2 with TRBJ2-3; perhaps TRBD2 as D (5 bases). CDR1 and CDR2 from the germline V gene are SGHTA and FQGNSA. The CDR3 contains 17 residues. Trimming pared 6 bases from V and 6 bases from J, leaving 25 bases between. The DNA for the CDR3 is TGTGCCAGCAGTCTTAATGGAGCTAGCCGGAATCTGGATACGCAGTATTTT. It specifies CASSLNGASRNLDTQYF.

The CDR3 spells CASSILAGLVNNEQFF. CDR3 DNA sequence: TGTGCCAGTAGTATCCTAGCGGGACTTGTGAACAATGAGCAGTTCTTC. The chain has TRBV19 and TRBJ2-1; the match to TRBD2 covers 9 bases. CDR1 and CDR2 (germline): LNHDA, SQIVND (reference sequence). CDR3 length equals 16 residues. J was trimmed by 5 bases and V by 3 bases; bases with no gene match: 8.

The chain carries TRBV5-6 and TRBJ2-3; 11 bases align to TRBD2. With 1 base clipped from V and 2 bases from J, the junction kept 3 bases outside the gene matches. CDR3 length: 16 amino acids. Germline V lookup: CDR1 SGHDT, CDR2 YYEEEE. The CDR3 spells CASSLTSGSSTDTQYF. The CDR3 coding sequence is TGTGCCAGCAGCTTGACTAGCGGGAGTTCCACAGATACGCAGTATTTT.

Only one count was recorded for this clone. The rearrangement uses TRBV4-1 and TRBJ1-3; 8 nucleotides line up with TRBD1. The V and J ends lost 3 bases and 1 base, in that order; junction bases with no gene match: 8. This CDR3 spans 17 amino acids. CDR1 and CDR2 (germline): MGHRA, YSYEKL. The CDR3 is CASSQGRQGKSGNTIYF. The CDR3 coding sequence is TGCGCCAGCAGCCAGGGGAGACAGGGGAAGTCTGGAAACACCATATATTTT.

This chain links TRBV28 with TRBJ1-5; D is perhaps TRBD1 (5 bases). From germline, CDR1 is MDHEN and CDR2 SYDVKM. Deletions cut 4 bases from V and 6 bases from J, with 16 bases between. The CDR3 has 15 amino acids. DNA of the CDR3: TGTGCCAGCAGTTGGGCTCGGGGGATTGGTCAGCCCCAGCATTTT. Residues: CASSWARGIGQPQHF.

Comments on this clone: Other nucleotide sequences in the sample specify the same CDR3. V usage is TRBV28 and J usage is TRBJ1-1; D call uncertain. CDR3 length: 14 amino acids. Germline CDR1 reads MDHEN; CDR2 reads SYDVKM. Trimming removed 6 bases from V and 2 bases from J, with 13 bases in between. The CDR3 bases are TGTGCCAGCAGCTCTTCCGGGCATAACACTGAAGCTTTCTTT. It translates to CASSSSGHNTEAFF.

The chain uses TRBV7-6 and TRBJ1-1, with 9 bases identical to TRBD1. The germline V gene encodes CDR1 SGHVS and CDR2 FNYEAQ. V lost 0 bases and J lost 3; bases outside the gene matches: 8. CDR3 length: 17 residues. This CDR3 is CASSLAGQGRPYTEAFF. In nucleotides, the CDR3 is TGTGCCAGCAGCTTAGCAGGACAGGGGCGCCCCTACACTGAAGCTTTCTTT.

The chain couples TRBV30 to TRBJ2-2; 11 positions agree with TRBD2. This CDR3 region has 15 residues. Germline CDR1 and CDR2: GTSNPN and SVGIG (reference sequence). V trimming: 0 bases; J trimming: 3 bases; junction bases outside the gene matches: 0. CDR3 in DNA: TGTGCCTGGAGTGTACTAGCGGGAGACACCGGGGAGCTGTTTTTT. The encoded protein is CAWSVLAGDTGELFF.

This rearrangement joins TRBV7-8 to TRBJ2-1, with 10 positions matching TRBD2. Looked up from germline, CDR1 is SGHVS and CDR2 is FQNEAQ. With 3 bases clipped from V and 2 bases from J, the junction kept 10 bases outside the gene matches. This CDR3 contains 18 residues. The CDR3 DNA reads TGTGCCAGCAGCTTGAGAGGCCCGGGGACTAGCGCCTACAATGAGCAGTTCTTC. This codes for CASSLRGPGTSAYNEQFF.

This rearrangement joins TRBV11-2 to TRBJ1-2, with D possibly matching TRBD1 (5 bases). Germline V gives CDR1 SGHAT, CDR2 FQNNGV. This CDR3 is built from 16 residues. The V and J ends lost 4 bases and 8 bases respectively, with 23 bases between them. This chain's CDR3 is CASSSQEGTYIGGYTF. The CDR3 DNA reads as TGTGCCAGCAGCTCCCAAGAGGGGACGTATATAGGAGGCTACACCTTC.

V gene TRBV6-6 combines with J gene TRBJ1-3; D is undetermined. The CDR3 extends over 15 amino acids. Trimming pared 6 bases from V and 0 bases from J, leaving 12 bases between. Germline-derived CDR1 and CDR2 are MNHNY and SVGAGI (reference sequence). The CDR3 loop reads CASREIVSSGNTIYF. DNA of the CDR3: TGTGCCAGCAGGGAGATCGTAAGCTCTGGAAACACCATATATTTT.

V gene TRBV2 combines with J gene TRBJ1-1; D is undetermined. V was pared by 2 bases and J by 0 bases, with 7 bases between. From germline, CDR1 is SNHLY and CDR2 FYNNEI. The CDR3 consists of 14 residues. The CDR3 sequence: CASSEQAMNTEAFF. CDR3 sequence (DNA): TGTGCCAGCAGTGAACAGGCCATGAACACTGAAGCTTTCTTT.

V and J are TRBV4-1 and TRBJ2-1, with 11 bases that match TRBD2. The germline V gene has CDR1 MGHRA and CDR2 YSYEKL. CDR3 length: 16 amino acids. V lost 1 base and J lost 8; bases outside the gene matches: 7. CDR3 DNA: TGCGCCAGCAGCCAAGGGGAGACTAGCGGGATAGATGAGCAGTTCTTC. Its translation: CASSQGETSGIDEQFF.

This chain connects TRBV2 to TRBJ2-3, with no clear D. From germline, CDR1 is SNHLY and CDR2 FYNNEI. The CDR3 covers 15 residues. V was shortened by 6 bases and J by 4 bases, with 17 bases between the two germline ends. In nucleotides, the CDR3 is TGTGCCAGCAGACGAGAAGGTGGTAGCCCAGATACGCAGTATTTT. It encodes CASRREGGSPDTQYF.

This chain links TRBV6-6 with TRBJ2-7, with D uncertain. The V end lost 4 bases, the J end lost 7 bases, and 8 bases lay between the germline ends. CDR1 is MNHNY, CDR2 SVGAGI, per germline (reference sequence). The CDR3 length is 11 residues. The chain's CDR3 is CASSSTGEQYF. CDR3 in DNA: TGTGCCAGCAGTTCCACGGGTGAGCAGTACTTC.